This TCR beta chain was sequenced in a study of CD8+ T cells in alopecia areata (dated by TCRdb to the late 2010s). Some background on the complete study: High-throughput TCRbeta sequencing was used to examine T cell clonal expansion in alopecia areata in both the C3H/HeJ mouse model and human patients. RNA was extracted with the PAXgene miRNA kit for fixed scalp, the miRNeasy kit for PBMCs, and the RNeasy kit for mouse skin. On the human side, TCRbeta sequencing was run on scalp tissue and on sorted CD4+ and CD8+ peripheral blood T cells from healthy controls and from alopecia areata patients with either patchy or totalis/universalis disease. TCRbeta CDR3 regions were amplified by immunoSEQ multiplex PCR using 35 Vbeta forward and 13 Jbeta reverse primers. Scalp clonality was compared among normal scalp (n=4), patchy alopecia areata scalp (n=8), and alopecia totalis/universalis scalp (n=8).

The library relied on the immunoSEQ multiplex PCR assay. To provide template for TCR sequencing, every sample had RNA extracted and reverse transcribed into cDNA. SuperScript III was used to make first-strand cDNA, primed with a 2:1 mix of oligo-dT and random hexamers. A synthetic immune receptor repertoire was used to measure amplification bias, and any remaining bias was corrected computationally. The study's processing was this. Raw reads were preprocessed to remove errors, and CDR3 was defined according to IMGT conventions as the region from the conserved cysteine to phenylalanine. To get clonality, Shannon entropy was normalized by log2 of the number of productive unique TCRs and the result was subtracted from 1. Whether scalp clones were CD4 or CD8 was inferred by matching scalp TCRbeta sequences against CD4 and CD8 repertoires sorted from blood. Sourced from immuneACCESS, this table was stored by TCRdb with only in-frame sequences that have V and J called. A share of the clones is absent; for the studies checked, an unresolved V gene accounts for under half, and the remainder has no known explanation. V and J calls and clone size come straight from that table; D and trimming were deduced from the DNA. Present in this sample are over 150,000 clones, roughly three fifths of which were seen just once. Of the sample, over 4% is held by the ten largest clones.

After PBMCs were isolated by density centrifugation and stained for CD3, CD4 and CD8, a FACSAria was used to sort CD4+ and CD8+ T cells. Unaffected controls provided scalp biopsies and blood samples. Overall study outcomes, separate from this receptor: Lesional scalp, especially in alopecia totalis/universalis, showed higher clonality and more expanded CD8+ clones than normal scalp, suggesting antigenic drive. Unlike mouse skin, which is dominated by gammadelta T cells, normal human skin has resident alphabeta T cells that are also sequenced, and this complicates analysis of the scalp TCR repertoire. TCR sequences shared between patients were less clear than in mice, possibly partly because of HLA diversity in the patient population.

This clone came up once. Its cognate antigen has yet to be identified. No base quality values were provided; no much bigger clone lies one nucleotide off. The germline V gene yields SQVTM for CDR1 and ANQGSEA for CDR2. The CDR3 spans 13 residues, from the cysteine through the phenylalanine. The sequence is cut down to CDR3 DNA, 39 bases in frame from base 1. Unmatched junction bases come to 8, with V trimmed by 7 bases and J by 5 bases. The material sequenced was CD8+ T cells sorted from blood. The source is a human donor in good health. Recombination linked TRBV29-1 to TRBJ2-1; a stretch of 7 junction bases matches TRBD1. Read as DNA, the sequence is TGCAGCGAGGCATTCGACAGGGACAATGAGCAGTTCTTC. Translated, it reads CSEAFDRDNEQFF.